The 4 T cell receptor beta chains in this list originate from one sample, sequenced in a study of Ad26.COV2.S vaccination and SARS-CoV-2 variants. Treatment meaning: 15 to 20 received Ad26.COV2.S at low or high dose, single or two shots; several received placebo; per-sample allocation not given. On day 63 after the first injection, vaccine and placebo recipients gave samples. Assay used: immunoSEQ multiplex PCR; TCRdb lists only in-frame clones, some missing. Altogether hundreds of thousands of clones are present, 80% to 90% being singletons, with the ten largest covering about 8%. This specimen consisted of peripheral blood, obtained in a trial of Ad26.COV2.S vaccine versus placebo. Every receptor here comes from a person aged 18-65 years who received the Ad26.COV2.S COVID-19 vaccine or a placebo.

The CDR3 sequence is CASSLAGANLQETQYF. CDR3 nucleotide sequence: TGTGCCAGCAGTTTGGCGGGAGCGAACCTCCAAGAGACCCAGTACTTC. The J gene is TRBJ2-5, the V gene TRBV7-6; 7 bases align to TRBD2. Germline CDR1 and CDR2: SGHVS and FNYEAQ. The CDR3 has 16 residues. With V trimmed by 6 bases and J by 1 base, 11 bases remained unmatched.

This rearrangement joins TRBV4-3 to TRBJ1-2, with a possible D match to TRBD1 (6 bases). Trimming took 0 bases from V and 3 from J, leaving 23 bases between them. The CDR3 length is 19 residues. Germline-derived CDR1 and CDR2 are LGHNA and YSLEER. The CDR3: CASSQEEDRLTFFYYGYTF. The DNA of the CDR3 is TGCGCCAGCAGCCAAGAAGAAGACAGGCTAACTTTCTTTTACTATGGCTACACCTTC.

The chain combines TRBV16 with TRBJ1-2; D unclear. Germline CDR1 KGHSY, CDR2 FQNENV. CDR3 length: 14 amino acids. V was pared by 4 bases and J by 0 bases, with 9 bases between. CDR3 in DNA: TGTGCCAGCAGCCCGTACGGAGCTAACTATGGCTACACCTTC. Amino acids: CASSPYGANYGYTF.

V is TRBV19 and J is TRBJ2-7; possible D gene TRBD2, 6 bases. The V end lost 0 bases, the J end lost 7 bases, and 16 bases lay between the germline ends. The CDR3 contains 15 residues. Germline-derived CDR1 and CDR2 are LNHDA and SQIVND (reference sequence). As DNA, the CDR3 is TGTGCCAGTAGTATAGACGGGACTCCCCCTCGGGAGCAGTACTTC. Residues: CASSIDGTPPREQYF.